The 25 T cell receptor beta chains presented below share a single source sample, sequenced in a study of cytomegalovirus exposure and HLA in healthy donors. It was with 60 Vbeta and 13 Jbeta primers that the PCR ran. Profiling relied on immunoSEQ multiplex PCR, and the TCRdb table lists in-frame clones only, not all of them. The data show approximately 290,000 clones, with about four fifths seen just once and more than 0.3% held by the top ten. The sample consisted of PBMCs. All receptors come from a girl aged 2-15 years in good health and CMV-seronegative.

The chain recombines TRBV10-3 with TRBJ1-1; D remains ambiguous. The CDR3 is 13 amino acids. V was clipped by 10 bases and J by 3 bases, with 15 bases between them. CDR1 is ENHRY and CDR2 is SYGVKD in the germline V gene. CDR3 sequence: CATTIHRDTEAFF. The CDR3 nucleotides read TGTGCCACAACTATCCACCGGGACACTGAAGCTTTCTTT.

The chain uses TRBV7-3 and TRBJ2-1; the match to TRBD2 covers 11 bases. The germline gives CDR1 SGHTA, CDR2 FQGTGA. The CDR3 extends over 17 amino acids. Unmatched junction bases numbered 7, after V lost 1 base and J lost 5 bases. The CDR3 loop reads CASSLKGRLAGNNEQFF. CDR3 sequence (DNA): TGTGCCAGCAGCTTAAAGGGGCGACTAGCGGGAAACAATGAGCAGTTCTTC.

There are a few counts of this clone. This chain joins TRBV28 and TRBJ2-1, with TRBD2 matching 11 bases. Trimming at V came to 4 bases and at J to 7 bases, leaving 9 bases not matched to a gene. Looked up from germline, CDR1 is MDHEN and CDR2 is SYDVKM. The CDR3 spans 16 residues. DNA for the CDR3: TGTGCCAGCAGTTCCGGGACTAGCGGAGACGTAAATGAGCAGTTCTTC. Translation gives CASSSGTSGDVNEQFF.

The V and J genes are TRBV28 and TRBJ2-3; 9 bases match TRBD2. In germline, CDR1 is MDHEN, CDR2 SYDVKM. The CDR3 length is 15 residues. After removal of 6 bases from V and 0 bases from J, the junction contained 4 bases not matched to a gene. The CDR3 DNA is TGTGCCAGCAGCCGGACTAGCGCAAGCACAGATACGCAGTATTTT. Translated: CASSRTSASTDTQYF.

The V and J genes are TRBV5-1 and TRBJ2-5; 13 bases are a match to TRBD2. Trimming cost V 1 base and J 3 bases; bases outside gene matches: 3. The CDR3 totals 16 residues. Looked up from germline, CDR1 is SGHRS and CDR2 is YFSETQ. DNA for the CDR3: TGCGCCAGCAGCTTGCCGACTAGCGGGGGGAAAGAGACCCAGTACTTC. This gives the protein CASSLPTSGGKETQYF. The full variable domain, completed using reference TRBV5-1 and TRBJ2-5, is KAGVTQTPRYLIKTRGQQVTLSCSPISGHRSVSWYQQTPGQGLQFLFEYFSETQRNKGNFPGRFSGRQFSNSRSEMNVSTLELGDSALYLCASSLPTSGGKETQYFGPGTRLLVL.

The rearrangement joins TRBV9 to TRBJ2-7, with 7 positions matching TRBD1. Germline CDR1 and CDR2: SGDLS and YYNGEE. The trim removed 0 bases at V and 3 bases at J, leaving 3 bases unmatched. The CDR3 sequence is 14 residues long. For the CDR3, the DNA is TGTGCCAGCAGCGTAGACCCAGGGGGCTACGAGCAGTACTTC. This codes for CASSVDPGGYEQYF.

With respect to this clone: The missing conserved phenylalanine or tryptophan at the end of this CDR3 makes a read error likely. The chain joins TRBV2 to TRBJ1-1; no reliable D call. This CDR3 is 11 amino acids long. Germline CDR1 SNHLY, CDR2 FYNNEI. Trimming pared 6 bases from V and 11 bases from J, leaving 13 bases between. The CDR3 DNA is TGTGCCAGCAGCGAGACCACGTGGGCTTTCTCT. This gives the protein CASSETTWAFS.

This chain connects TRBV29-1 to TRBJ1-2, with TRBD1 matching over 8 bases. Losses at the gene ends were 5 bases for V and 1 base for J; bases not matched to a gene: 3. This CDR3 spans 13 amino acids. The germline CDR1 and CDR2 sequences are SQVTM and ANQGSEA. The DNA for the CDR3 is TGCAGCGTTAGGACAGGGAGTAACTATGGCTACACCTTC. As protein: CSVRTGSNYGYTF.

This clone turned up a few times. The genes are TRBV4-1 and TRBJ2-3; TRBD2 matches 7 bases. The germline V gene has CDR1 MGHRA and CDR2 YSYEKL. The CDR3 length is 15 residues. After removal of 6 bases from V and 4 bases from J, the junction contained 10 bases not matched to a gene. The CDR3 bases are TGCGCCAGCAGACGCTACGGCGGGGGTTCAGATACGCAGTATTTT. The encoded protein is CASRRYGGGSDTQYF.

V and J are TRBV7-6 and TRBJ2-7, with D perhaps TRBD1 (5 bases). Trimming took 1 base from V and 3 from J, leaving 7 bases between them. Germline V gives CDR1 SGHVS, CDR2 FNYEAQ. The CDR3 is made up of 13 amino acids. The CDR3: CASSLDRSYEQYF. The CDR3 DNA sequence: TGTGCCAGCAGCTTAGACAGGAGCTACGAGCAGTACTTC.

The chain recombines TRBV5-1 with TRBJ2-1; TRBD2 matches 7 bases. Germline CDR1 reads SGHRS; CDR2 reads YFSETQ. V shed 5 bases, J shed 10 bases, and the junction held 3 bases outside the gene matches. The CDR3 has 11 residues. The CDR3 spells CASRTAGEQFF. The CDR3 bases are TGCGCCAGCAGGACAGCGGGAGAGCAGTTCTTC.

This clone came up once. V gene TRBV6-5 combines with J gene TRBJ1-6; no clear D. There are 13 residues in the CDR3. The V end lost 2 bases, the J end lost 7 bases, and 6 bases lay between the germline ends. The germline V gene encodes CDR1 MNHEY and CDR2 SVGAGI. The CDR3 bases are TGTGCCAGCAGTTACGAGGTGAATTCACCCCTCCACTTT. Amino acid sequence: CASSYEVNSPLHF.

The chain has TRBV10-3 and TRBJ2-3, with TRBD1 matching over 10 bases. The germline CDR1 and CDR2 sequences are ENHRY and SYGVKD. The CDR3 consists of 18 residues. V shed 0 bases and J 3 bases; nucleotides not matched to a gene: 9. The CDR3 is CAISESRGGQGLTDTQYF. The CDR3 region has the DNA TGTGCCATCAGTGAGTCTAGAGGGGGACAGGGGTTGACAGATACGCAGTATTTT.

The chain couples TRBV7-9 to TRBJ1-1, with D possibly TRBD1 on 5 matching bases. Between the trimmed V and J ends, which lost 5 bases and 9 bases, there was a span of 13 bases. CDR1 is SEHNR and CDR2 is FQNEAQ in the germline V gene (reference sequence). The CDR3 is made up of 12 amino acids. CDR3 residues: CASSQDSIQAFF. CDR3 nucleotide sequence: TGTGCCAGCAGCCAAGACAGTATCCAAGCTTTCTTT.

The V call is TRBV30, the J call TRBJ1-3, with D possibly matching TRBD1 (5 bases). V was cut by 3 bases and J by 0 bases, with 15 bases left in between. Germline values: CDR1 GTSNPN, CDR2 SVGIG (reference sequence). The CDR3 consists of 16 residues. As DNA, the CDR3 is TGTGCCTGGAGCACCAGGGCCACGCGCTCTGGAAACACCATATATTTT. It translates to CAWSTRATRSGNTIYF.

The gene calls are TRBV13 and TRBJ2-5, with 11 nucleotides matching TRBD2. Germline CDR1 PRHDT, CDR2 FYEKMQ (reference sequence). This CDR3 contains 18 residues. V shed 4 bases and J 2 bases; nucleotides not matched to a gene: 12. This CDR3 reads CASSSIRSTSGAQETQYF. In DNA form, the CDR3 reads TGTGCCAGCAGCTCCATTAGGTCGACTAGCGGGGCACAAGAGACCCAGTACTTC.

The CDR3 sequence: CASSLAAGGEQYF. CDR3 coding DNA: TGCGCCAGCAGCTTGGCGGCAGGGGGCGAGCAGTACTTC. The chain recombines TRBV5-1 with TRBJ2-7; 7 positions match TRBD1. The CDR3 extends over 13 amino acids. Per the germline V gene, CDR1 is SGHRS and CDR2 is YFSETQ. J lost 6 bases, V lost 0 bases, and 3 bases had no gene match. The whole variable domain, remainder taken from reference TRBV5-1 and TRBJ2-7, is KAGVTQTPRYLIKTRGQQVTLSCSPISGHRSVSWYQQTPGQGLQFLFEYFSETQRNKGNFPGRFSGRQFSNSRSEMNVSTLELGDSALYLCASSLAAGGEQYFGPGTRLTVT.

The chain carries TRBV7-7 and TRBJ2-5; possibly TRBD2 for D (5 bases). Germline V gene sequence: CDR1 SSHAT, CDR2 FNYEAQ (reference sequence). There are 14 residues in the CDR3. The germline V and J ends were trimmed by 5 bases and 4 bases, with 14 bases remaining between them. CDR3: CASSPMDLRETQYF. The CDR3 nucleotides are TGTGCCAGCAGCCCTATGGACTTACGAGAGACCCAGTACTTC. Full variable domain (rest looked up from reference TRBV7-7 and TRBJ2-5): GAGVSQSPRYKVTKRGQDVTLRCDPISSHATLYWYQQALGQGPEFLTYFNYEAQPDKSGLPSDRFSAERPEGSISTLTIQRTEQRDSAMYRCASSPMDLRETQYFGPGTRLLVL.

This clone was observed a few times. The V gene is TRBV5-1, the J gene TRBJ1-6, with a possible D match to TRBD1 (6 bases). This CDR3 is 13 amino acids long. CDR1 and CDR2 (germline): SGHRS, YFSETQ. V was clipped by 0 bases and J by 8 bases, with 6 bases between them. CDR3 protein: CASSLAGDSPLHF. CDR3 DNA: TGCGCCAGCAGCTTGGCAGGGGATTCACCCCTCCACTTT.

V gene TRBV6-5 combines with J gene TRBJ1-5; TRBD1 might be the D (5 bases). V gave up 5 bases and J gave up 7 bases, with 18 bases separating them. Germline V gives CDR1 MNHEY, CDR2 SVGAGI. The CDR3 is made up of 15 amino acids. The CDR3 sequence: CASSPTWGGGQPQHF. CDR3 nucleotides: TGTGCCAGCAGTCCCACTTGGGGGGGAGGGCAGCCCCAGCATTTT.

Only one count was recorded for this clone. This chain connects TRBV6-6 to TRBJ2-1; possibly TRBD2 for D (7 bases). Trimming took off 8 bases at V and 7 bases at J, with 24 bases between the two ends. The CDR3 is 16 amino acids. Germline V gene lookup returns CDR1 MNHNY and CDR2 SVGAGI (reference sequence). CDR3 in DNA: TGTGCCAGCTGGACCGCGGGGGCCCCAGCGAGGAATGAGCAGTTCTTC. The encoded protein is CASWTAGAPARNEQFF.

This chain joins TRBV5-1 and TRBJ2-2, with TRBD1 matching over 8 bases. The CDR3 runs 14 residues. The germline gives CDR1 SGHRS, CDR2 YFSETQ. Germline trimming cut 1 base from V and 6 bases from J; bases unmatched to any gene: 2. CDR3 protein: CASSLTTGAGELFF. In nucleotides, the CDR3 is TGCGCCAGCAGCTTGACGACAGGGGCCGGGGAGCTGTTTTTT.

Only a few counts were recorded for this clone. The chain links TRBV7-9 to TRBJ2-5; 10 nucleotides align to TRBD2. V dropped 0 bases and J dropped 11; count of bases not matched to a gene: 6. The CDR3 has 14 amino acids. CDR1 and CDR2 from the germline V gene are SEHNR and FQNEAQ (reference sequence). CDR3 region: CASSLALAGVEQYF. CDR3 DNA sequence: TGTGCCAGCAGCTTAGCTCTAGCGGGGGTGGAGCAGTACTTC.

In its sample, this clone was seen a few times. V gene TRBV2 combines with J gene TRBJ1-1, with D perhaps matching TRBD1 (6 bases). Trimming left V 5 bases short and J 11 bases short, with 18 bases between. From germline, CDR1 is SNHLY and CDR2 FYNNEI. The CDR3 sequence is 13 residues long. This CDR3 is CASSTGQVLGAFF. CDR3 coding DNA: TGTGCCAGCAGTACGGGACAAGTCCTAGGGGCTTTCTTT.

The chain couples TRBV6-4 to TRBJ2-5; a weak D match, TRBD2 (5 bases). V shed 5 bases and J shed 2 bases, with 9 bases lying between them. The CDR3 sequence is 13 residues long. Germline V lookup: CDR1 MRHNA, CDR2 SNTAGT. The CDR3 DNA is TGTGCCAGCAGTTGCGGCGGGCAAGAGACCCAGTACTTC. It encodes CASSCGGQETQYF.